The next 18 T cell receptor beta chains were all read from a single sample in a study of cytomegalovirus exposure and HLA in healthy donors. With 60 Vbeta and 13 Jbeta primers, the PCR was carried out. Clones were sequenced by immunoSEQ multiplex PCR, and TCRdb holds only the in-frame ones, with some missing. The sample carries some 100,000 clones, more than 80% recorded once. Sequenced input: PBMCs. Source of these receptors: a man younger than 40 in good health and CMV-seronegative.

This clone was observed a single time. The identical CDR3 is also encoded by other nucleotide sequences in the sample. For the CDR3, the DNA is TGTGCCAGCAGTGAGGGTAGCGGGAGGGCCCCAGATACGCAGTATTTT. Translation gives CASSEGSGRAPDTQYF. V usage is TRBV25-1 and J usage is TRBJ2-3; 11 bases are a match to TRBD2. The CDR3 is 16 residues long. V gave up 3 bases and J gave up 4 bases; unmatched junction bases: 6. CDR1 is MGHDK and CDR2 is SYGVNS in the germline V gene.

The chain uses TRBV18 and TRBJ2-7, with D uncertain. V was cut by 4 bases and J by 3 bases, with 10 bases left in between. Germline lookup yields CDR1 KGHSH and CDR2 LQKENI. CDR3 length: 13 residues. This CDR3 reads CASSLSLNYEQYF. The CDR3 DNA sequence: TGTGCCAGCTCACTCAGTCTCAACTACGAGCAGTACTTC.

This clone was seen a few times. The V call is TRBV11-3, the J call TRBJ2-3; D perhaps matches TRBD2 (5 bases). CDR3 length equals 12 residues. Germline V gene lookup returns CDR1 SGHNT and CDR2 YENEEA. Trimming took 5 bases from V and 8 from J, leaving 11 bases between them. DNA for the CDR3: TGTGCCAGCAGCGCCTGGGCGGGTACGCAGTATTTT. This gives the protein CASSAWAGTQYF.

Regarding this clone: This specimen includes other DNA sequences encoding the same CDR3. This chain uses TRBV5-6 with TRBJ2-5; D is ambiguous. The CDR3 sequence is 13 residues long. Trimming took off 0 bases at V and 5 bases at J, with 8 bases between the two ends. Germline V CDR1 and CDR2: SGHDT, YYEEEE. The CDR3 sequence is CASSLGSRETQYF. The CDR3, as DNA: TGTGCCAGCAGCTTGGGGTCCAGGGAGACCCAGTACTTC.

The gene calls are TRBV9 and TRBJ1-3; D unresolved. The CDR3 has 14 amino acids. Germline V gene data show CDR1 as SGDLS and CDR2 as YYNGEE. The V and J ends lost 0 bases and 1 base respectively, with 5 bases between them. The CDR3 DNA is TGTGCCAGCAGCGTAGCAGTATCTGGAAACACCATATATTTT. Translation gives CASSVAVSGNTIYF.

This clone was recorded only once. CDR3 region: CASSGGSLNEQFF. The CDR3 nucleotides read TGTGCCAGCTCAGGAGGGTCCCTTAATGAGCAGTTCTTC. The V gene is TRBV18, the J gene TRBJ2-1, with D perhaps TRBD2 (6 bases). Trimming shortened V by 5 bases and J by 7 bases, and 12 bases separated the two germline ends. Germline V CDR1 and CDR2: KGHSH, LQKENI. This CDR3 has 13 amino acids.

J is TRBJ2-7 and V is TRBV7-2; 7 bases line up with TRBD1. With V trimmed by 5 bases and J by 3 bases, 13 bases remained unmatched. This CDR3 region has 16 residues. Germline CDR1 reads SGHTA; CDR2 reads FQGNSA. In DNA form, the CDR3 reads TGTGCCAGCAGCCTGATATGGGTAGGGGGCAACTACGAGCAGTACTTC. It specifies CASSLIWVGGNYEQYF.

The V and J genes are TRBV5-5 and TRBJ2-6; 9 nucleotides match TRBD1. The V gene end was trimmed by 5 bases and the J gene end by 0 bases; junction bases not matched to a gene: 9. Germline-derived CDR1 and CDR2 are SGHKS and YYEKEE (reference sequence). The CDR3 has 18 residues. Here the CDR3 reads CASRIRQGVNSGANVLTF. For the CDR3, the DNA is TGTGCCAGCAGGATTCGACAGGGGGTGAACTCTGGGGCCAACGTCCTGACTTTC.

The chain employs TRBV11-2 and TRBJ2-7; 10 bases are a match to TRBD2. V gave up 8 bases and J gave up 1 base; unmatched junction bases: 8. The CDR3 sequence is 15 residues long. Germline V gene data show CDR1 as SGHAT and CDR2 as FQNNGV. CDR3 sequence (DNA): TGTGCCAGCGATTCGGGACTAGCGTTTTCCTACGAGCAGTACTTC. Protein sequence: CASDSGLAFSYEQYF.

With respect to this clone: The same CDR3 is also encoded by other DNA sequences in this sample. The chain links TRBV6-1 to TRBJ1-5; D is uncertain. V was clipped by 2 bases and J by 0 bases, with 8 bases between them. This CDR3 has 15 residues. The V gene's germline CDR1 is MNHNS and CDR2 SASEGT. CDR3 sequence: CASSESGYSNQPQHF. Here the CDR3 DNA reads TGTGCCAGCAGTGAATCGGGTTATAGCAATCAGCCCCAGCATTTT.

CDR3 residues: CASNNEPQGNEQFF. The DNA of the CDR3 is TGTGCCAGCAACAATGAACCCCAGGGGAACGAGCAGTTCTTC. The chain links TRBV9 to TRBJ2-1, with a possible D match to TRBD1 (6 bases). In germline, CDR1 is SGDLS, CDR2 YYNGEE. V lost 6 bases, J lost 10 bases, and 20 bases lay in between. The CDR3 consists of 14 residues.

This chain links TRBV27 with TRBJ2-7; 12 bases are a match to TRBD1. J gave up 3 bases and V 2 bases, and 5 bases lay outside the gene matches. This CDR3 contains 16 residues. Germline V gene data show CDR1 as MNHEY and CDR2 as SMNVEV (reference sequence). CDR3 in amino acids: CASSLTGTGGFYEQYF. In nucleotides, the CDR3 is TGTGCCAGCAGTTTAACTGGGACAGGGGGCTTCTACGAGCAGTACTTC.

The chain combines TRBV7-3 with TRBJ2-5, with 7 positions matching TRBD1. The end of the DNA fits TRBJ2-7 better, so the J call may be wrong. The V gene's germline CDR1 is SGHTA and CDR2 FQGTGA. The CDR3 has 13 residues. CDR3 sequence reads: CASSPDREYEQYF. The CDR3 DNA sequence: TGTGCCAGCAGCCCCGACAGGGAATACGAGCAGTACTTC.

For the CDR3, the DNA is TGTGCCAGTAGTATAGAGGGAGTGAATCAGCCCCAGCATTTT. This codes for CASSIEGVNQPQHF. The chain couples TRBV19 to TRBJ1-5, with unresolved D. With 0 bases removed from V and 4 bases from J, the gap between germline ends came to 7 bases. The CDR3 is 14 amino acids. Germline lookup yields CDR1 LNHDA and CDR2 SQIVND (reference sequence).

V gene TRBV27 combines with J gene TRBJ2-7, with 9 positions matching TRBD1. Germline V CDR1 and CDR2: MNHEY, SMNVEV (reference sequence). This CDR3 contains 14 residues. With V trimmed by 4 bases and J by 3 bases, 4 bases remained unmatched. The chain's CDR3 is CASSSETGGYEQYF. As DNA, the CDR3 is TGTGCCAGCAGTTCGGAGACAGGGGGCTACGAGCAGTACTTC.

The chain recombines TRBV29-1 with TRBJ2-7; 9 bases fit TRBD1. The V and J ends lost 6 bases and 6 bases, in that order; junction bases with no gene match: 18. The CDR3 runs to 16 residues. Germline V gives CDR1 SQVTM, CDR2 ANQGSEA. CDR3 bases: TGCAGCGTCCGAAATAGGTGGGACAGGGTGGCTGGCGAGCAGTACTTC. Translation: CSVRNRWDRVAGEQYF.

The gene calls are TRBV5-6 and TRBJ2-7; D unresolved. CDR3 length: 12 residues. V lost 1 base and J lost 3, with 5 bases in between. Germline V lookup: CDR1 SGHDT, CDR2 YYEEEE. The CDR3 nucleotides read TGTGCCAGCAGCTTGTTCGGCTACGAGCAGTACTTC. Protein product: CASSLFGYEQYF.

The chain links TRBV7-9 to TRBJ2-5, with D possibly matching TRBD1 (6 bases). V dropped 2 bases and J dropped 4 bases, with 14 bases sitting between them. From germline, CDR1 is SEHNR and CDR2 FQNEAQ (reference sequence). The CDR3 contains 15 residues. The CDR3 DNA is TGTGCCAGCAGCTTAACCCCTCGAGGGGGAGAGACCCAGTACTTC. Encoded protein: CASSLTPRGGETQYF.